What follows are 15 T cell receptor beta chains derived from one specimen sequenced in a study of PD-1 blockade in mismatch repair-deficient tumors. Method: immunoSEQ multiplex PCR; TCRdb's copy keeps in-frame clones and lacks some. This sample carries approximately 25,000 clones, about 83% of them seen once, and the ten largest clones take roughly a fifth. The sequenced sample was peripheral blood, obtained 12 weeks after starting pembrolizumab. These receptors came from an adult with mismatch repair-deficient cancer.

The chain joins TRBV11-2 to TRBJ1-5; the D is unclear. This CDR3 comprises 13 residues. V gave up 5 bases and J gave up 4 bases, with 9 bases separating them. The germline V gene encodes CDR1 SGHAT and CDR2 FQNNGV. The CDR3 DNA reads TGTGCCAGCAGCACGCAAAATAATCAGCCCCAGCATTTT. Protein product: CASSTQNNQPQHF.

CDR3 bases: TGTGCCAGCAGCCCAGGGACAGCCAATTCCTACGAGCAGTACTTC. Protein product: CASSPGTANSYEQYF. The genes are TRBV11-2 and TRBJ2-7, with 7 bases lining up with TRBD1. CDR1 SGHAT and CDR2 FQNNGV come from the germline V gene. The CDR3 totals 15 residues. V dropped 5 bases and J dropped 1; count of bases not matched to a gene: 8.

This chain uses TRBV19 with TRBJ2-7, with D unresolved. The germline V and J ends were trimmed by 8 bases and 1 base, with 18 bases remaining between them. The germline CDR1 and CDR2 sequences are LNHDA and SQIVND (reference sequence). The CDR3 length is 15 residues. In DNA form, the CDR3 reads TGTGCCAGTGCCAGGAAAGCCGACTCGTCCTACGAGCAGTACTTC. This encodes CASARKADSSYEQYF.

The rearrangement links TRBV13 to TRBJ2-1; D gene ambiguous. The CDR3 consists of 14 residues. Between the trimmed V and J ends, which lost 0 bases and 1 base, there was a span of 4 bases. Per germline, CDR1 PRHDT and CDR2 FYEKMQ (reference sequence). CDR3: CASSLGASYNEQFF. CDR3 DNA: TGTGCCAGCAGCTTAGGAGCGTCCTACAATGAGCAGTTCTTC.

The genes are TRBV5-1 and TRBJ2-7, with 10 bases lining up with TRBD2. Trimming removed 1 base from V and 5 bases from J; junction bases left unmatched: 6. CDR1 is SGHRS and CDR2 is YFSETQ in the germline V gene. The CDR3 has 15 amino acids. The CDR3 bases are TGCGCCAGCAGCTTGCGGGGGCTAGCGGGAGACGAGCAGTACTTC. This sequence encodes CASSLRGLAGDEQYF.

This clone was observed a handful of times. This rearrangement joins TRBV11-2 to TRBJ2-2; possibly TRBD2 for D (6 bases). Germline CDR1 SGHAT, CDR2 FQNNGV. V lost 2 bases and J 3 bases, leaving 22 bases between the germline ends. The CDR3 consists of 19 residues. The CDR3 nucleotides are TGTGCCAGCAGCTTAATCACCGGACGGACGTGGGGGGACACCGGGGAGCTGTTTTTT. As protein: CASSLITGRTWGDTGELFF.

The chain employs TRBV7-6 and TRBJ2-7; D is perhaps TRBD2 (6 bases). V lost 4 bases and J 11 bases, leaving 18 bases between the germline ends. This CDR3 spans 13 amino acids. The germline V gene encodes CDR1 SGHVS and CDR2 FNYEAQ. For the CDR3, the DNA is TGTGCCAGCAGCTCTAGCGCTTCTAGCTCTAAGTACTTC. Translation: CASSSSASSSKYF.

The V gene is TRBV14, the J gene TRBJ2-5; either TRBD1 or TRBD2 may fit D (5 bases each). The CDR3 sequence is 15 residues long. The V gene lost 1 base and the J gene lost 9 bases, with 18 bases spanning the gap. Germline-derived CDR1 and CDR2 are SGHDN and FVKESK. For the CDR3, the DNA is TGTGCCAGCAGCCAAGCGGGACCCCACATTGGGTCCCAGTACTTC. It specifies CASSQAGPHIGSQYF.

The V gene is TRBV5-6, the J gene TRBJ1-2; D is possibly TRBD1 (5 bases). Germline lookup yields CDR1 SGHDT and CDR2 YYEEEE. Trimming cost V 3 bases and J 6 bases, with 18 bases left between them. The CDR3 sequence is 15 residues long. The chain's CDR3 is CASSYPHRRRHGYTF. The CDR3 region has the DNA TGTGCCAGCAGCTACCCTCACAGGCGCCGGCATGGCTACACCTTC.

The chain couples TRBV9 to TRBJ2-2; 8 nucleotides agree with TRBD2. Germline V CDR1 and CDR2: SGDLS, YYNGEE. The CDR3 is 15 amino acids. The V segment lost 1 base and the J segment 10 bases; nucleotides outside the gene matches: 9. The CDR3 sequence is CASSVNPSGPEELFF. CDR3 sequence (DNA): TGTGCCAGCAGCGTAAACCCTAGCGGGCCGGAGGAGCTGTTTTTT.

This clone showed up just once. This rearrangement joins TRBV5-6 to TRBJ2-2; D gene uncertain. The CDR3 contains 13 residues. Germline CDR1 reads SGHDT; CDR2 reads YYEEEE. V was trimmed by 7 bases and J by 4 bases, leaving 11 bases between them. The CDR3: CASLPQLTGELFF. The DNA of the CDR3 is TGTGCCAGCCTTCCTCAACTCACCGGGGAGCTGTTTTTT.

The V and J genes are TRBV25-1 and TRBJ2-1; the D gene is possibly TRBD2 (5 bases). This CDR3 contains 14 residues. CDR1 is MGHDK, CDR2 SYGVNS, per germline. V lost 5 bases to trimming and J lost 11 bases, with 19 bases between them. The CDR3 reads CASSYQDFWYQQFF. CDR3 nucleotide sequence: TGTGCCAGCAGTTATCAGGACTTCTGGTATCAGCAGTTCTTC.

V and J are TRBV2 and TRBJ2-5; TRBD1 might be the D (8 bases). The V end lost 9 bases, the J end lost 3 bases, and 20 bases lay between the germline ends. The CDR3 consists of 15 residues. Germline CDR1 SNHLY, CDR2 FYNNEI. The CDR3 bases are TGTGCCAGTACAGGGACAGGCAGCGGGAAAGAGACCCAGTACTTC. Protein: CASTGTGSGKETQYF.

The chain uses TRBV11-3 and TRBJ2-5; D perhaps matches TRBD1 (6 bases). V shed 5 bases and J shed 2 bases, with 21 bases lying between them. The CDR3 sequence is 17 residues long. Germline CDR1 reads SGHNT; CDR2 reads YENEEA. The CDR3 is CASSALMWYQGQETQYF. The CDR3 DNA reads as TGTGCCAGCAGCGCCCTGATGTGGTACCAGGGGCAAGAGACCCAGTACTTC.

The chain uses TRBV11-2 and TRBJ2-4; 9 bases fit TRBD2. CDR1 and CDR2 (germline): SGHAT, FQNNGV. V lost 4 bases and J lost 11; bases outside the gene matches: 12. The CDR3 sequence is 15 residues long. The CDR3 here is CASSYLRGGSTFQYF. Here the CDR3 DNA reads TGTGCCAGCAGCTATTTGCGGGGGGGGTCTACTTTTCAGTACTTC.